The source of this TCR beta chain is a study of shared clonotypes between healthy human individuals. Trimming removed 8 bases at V and 7 bases at J, with 17 bases between. Germline CDR1 SGHTA, CDR2 FQGNSA. This CDR3 contains 14 residues. The quantity of DNA used in unsorted PBMC replicate PCRs was about 0.3 ug, corresponding to some 31,000 T cell genomes. This table comes from immunoSEQ multiplex PCR, and its TCRdb copy is limited to in-frame clones, with some not included. The repertoire holds about 530,000 clones, with roughly 85% as singletons. Sequencing was performed on PBMCs. The origin of this receptor is a woman aged 35 to 49 in good health. Some clones in this sample may be carry-over from other donors' samples. The chain is built from TRBV7-2 and TRBJ2-2; no clear D gene. This CDR3 is CASGWSGAIGELFF. In DNA form, the CDR3 reads TGTGCCAGCGGTTGGTCCGGTGCCATCGGGGAGCTGTTTTTT.